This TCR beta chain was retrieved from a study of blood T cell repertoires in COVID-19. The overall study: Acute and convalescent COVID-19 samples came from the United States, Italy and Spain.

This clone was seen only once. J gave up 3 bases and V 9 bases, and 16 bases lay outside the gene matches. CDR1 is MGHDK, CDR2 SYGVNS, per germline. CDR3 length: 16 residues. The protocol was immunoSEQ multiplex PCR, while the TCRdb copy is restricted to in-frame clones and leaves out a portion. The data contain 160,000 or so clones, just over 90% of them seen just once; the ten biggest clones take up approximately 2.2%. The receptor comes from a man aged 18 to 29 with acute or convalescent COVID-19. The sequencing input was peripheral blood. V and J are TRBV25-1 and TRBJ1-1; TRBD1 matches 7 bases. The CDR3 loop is CASTPGGVGWDTEAFF. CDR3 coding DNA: TGTGCCAGTACGCCAGGGGGAGTAGGGTGGGACACTGAAGCTTTCTTT. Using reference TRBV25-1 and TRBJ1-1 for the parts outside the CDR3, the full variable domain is EADIYQTPRYLVIGTGKKITLECSQTMGHDKMYWYQQDPGMELHLIHYSYGVNSTEKGDLSSESTVSRIRTEHFPLTLESARPSHTSQYLCASTPGGVGWDTEAFFGQGTRLTVV.